The present TCR beta chain was sequenced within a study of blood T cells in healthy people across ages (dated by TCRdb to 2014 to 2015). Some background on the complete study: In model experiments, template switching captured about one uniquely barcoded TCR beta cDNA molecule for every two T cells. Age-related changes in TCR beta repertoire diversity were measured in the study by deep sequencing normalized with unique cDNA molecular identifiers. Donors were grouped into four age groups: young (average 16 years), middle-aged (roughly 40), aged (about 60) and long-lived (82). Donors of different ages were randomly distributed across sequencing lanes to avoid experimental bias. For two donors (one aged 18 to 30 and one aged 80 or older), the study analyzed two additional independent replicas of 1 million unique cDNA reads from the same blood draw. What the authors observed across the whole study: Estimates of total diversity based on one million sequenced T cells were regarded as lower bounds and as underestimates. A strong correlation was found between observed TCR beta diversity and the percentage of naive T cells measured by flow cytometry. The long-lived group showed more naive CD4+ T cells, fewer expanded clones and increased TCR diversity than the aged group, suggesting age selection. Conclusive comparison of naive and antigen-experienced compartments was prevented by the profiling of bulk unsorted PBMCs. The CMV infection status of donors was not known, potentially confounding age-related changes in expanded clonotypes. As age increased, observed TCR beta diversity per million T cells dropped in a roughly linear way, and a significant reduction was already evident by age roughly 40.

The approximately 39 donors, aged about 6 to 100 years, were systemically healthy Caucasian individuals from Russia. Each donor gave ten milliliters of peripheral blood, collected into EDTA-treated Vacutainer tubes. Ficoll-Paque density-gradient centrifugation was used to isolate PBMCs, with at least 6.5 million obtained per sample. Total RNA, at least 6 micrograms per sample, was extracted from PBMCs with Trizol reagent. The percentages of naive CD45RAhigh/CD27high T cells were determined by flow cytometry on a PBMC aliquot from every donor. Looking up the germline V gene yields CDR1 MNHEY and CDR2 SVGAGI. V and J lose 0 bases and 1 base, and a span of 21 bases separates them. The CDR3 spans 19 residues, from the cysteine through the phenylalanine. CDR3 DNA only is kept here, 57 bases in frame from base 1. Libraries were constructed by 5' RACE. TCRdb lists the instrument as Illumina HiSeq 2500. A second about 7 to 12 cycle PCR used a sample-barcoded 5' primer and a J-beta primer mix. A template-switch 5' adaptor carrying 12 random nucleotides introduced a unique molecular identifier onto each TCR beta cDNA molecule. Each sample yielded at least 3 million CDR3-containing paired-end reads. First-strand cDNA synthesis was performed from all RNA using the Mint cDNA synthesis kit, with priming by a TRBC-specific oligonucleotide. Following uracil-DNA glycosylase treatment, a first 18-cycle PCR with universal primers M1SS and BC2_uni_R was performed on all cDNA. In the paper's pipeline: For normalization, 1 million high-quality reads were randomly selected from each sample, with every read carrying a distinct molecular identifier. Instead of being binned into consensus sequences, reads with shared molecular identifiers were discarded. MiTCR, set to a Q25 quality threshold and the strictest error-elimination algorithm, was used for CDR3 identification, clonotype clustering and error correction. A nonparametric unseen species model with Euler transformation was used to estimate a lower bound on total TCR beta diversity. TCRdb trimmed public reads at Q25 via fastp, called clones via MiXCR and kept in-frame beta chains. Merged by CDR3 protein, the rows form single entries marked with the most common genes and DNA. The V and J calls and clone size are TCRdb's, not the authors'. Counted in this sample were 1.5 million to 2 million distinct CDR3 sequences; about 50% of them appeared once. The ten largest clones take up 2.1% of the sample.

About this clonotype itself: This clone's antigen is unknown. The input lacks base qualities; no much larger clone sits a single base away.

Input material: blood. The chain is made from TRBV6-5 and TRBJ1-1; 5 matching bases give a weak D call of TRBD1. This sequence was found in a middle-aged woman in good health. The CDR3 region reads CASSYSPLGIGAGNTEAFF. The nucleotide sequence reads as follows: TGTGCCAGCAGTTACTCCCCGTTGGGGATCGGGGCGGGGAACACTGAAGCTTTCTTT.